This T cell receptor beta chain was sequenced during a study of T-cell memory formation after mild COVID-19. CDR1 and CDR2 (germline): GTSNPN, SVGIG (reference sequence). CDR3 length: 12 residues. V was cut by 4 bases and J by 0 bases, with 7 bases left in between. TCRdb fed the 5' RACE reads into MiXCR, producing one record per CDR3 protein. Of some 250,000 distinct CDR3 sequences in the sample, 8% to 10% were seen once. Sequencing was performed on PBMCs or a T cell subset sorted from them (not recorded which). The receptor comes from a man between 18 and 35 years old who had mild COVID-19 (a few samples of this study predate the infection). Cell type and time point are not known. This chain links TRBV30 with TRBJ2-7, with a possible D match to TRBD1 (6 bases). The CDR3 loop is CAWNRDSYEQYF. DNA for the CDR3: TGTGCCTGGAACAGGGACTCCTACGAGCAGTACTTC.